This T cell receptor beta chain is from a study of T cell responses to AZD1222 COVID-19 vaccine. This CDR3 is built from 14 residues. Trimming took off 4 bases at V and 4 bases at J, with 12 bases between the two ends. In germline, CDR1 is SGHTS, CDR2 YDEGEE. The data were produced by immunoSEQ multiplex PCR, yet TCRdb's version contains in-frame clones alone and is incomplete. The repertoire holds more than 150,000 clones, with around 92% as singletons. The sequencing here drew on peripheral blood, taken on day 0 of AZD1222 vaccination. This TCR came from an adult in good health. The chain carries TRBV5-8 and TRBJ2-1; D might be TRBD1 (5 bases). The CDR3 protein is CASSRDRRYNEQFF. The DNA for the CDR3 is TGTGCCAGCAGCCGCGACAGAAGGTACAATGAGCAGTTCTTC.